Each of the 5 T cell receptor beta chains below was sequenced from the same sample in a study of long-term antiretroviral therapy in people with HIV. An immunoSEQ assay, version v3.0, was performed at survey level. Clones were read by immunoSEQ multiplex PCR, and TCRdb kept only the in-frame ones, dropping some. This sample has about 20,000 clones, with 92% found just once. Material: unsorted PBMCs, obtained 4.4 years after starting antiretroviral therapy. Source of these receptors: a woman in her forties or fifties with HIV.

A single count supports this clone. The chain employs TRBV7-2 and TRBJ2-1; D is possibly TRBD1 (5 bases). This CDR3 comprises 13 residues. CDR1 and CDR2 (germline): SGHTA, FQGNSA. V shed 4 bases and J shed 3 bases, with 7 bases lying between them. The CDR3 is CASSSTGYNEQFF. CDR3 DNA: TGTGCCAGCAGCTCTACAGGCTACAATGAGCAGTTCTTC.

The gene calls are TRBV6-1 and TRBJ1-2, with 7 bases that match TRBD1. The germline gives CDR1 MNHNS, CDR2 SASEGT. This CDR3 region has 14 residues. After removal of 6 bases from V and 4 bases from J, the junction contained 8 bases not matched to a gene. The CDR3 protein is CASRETGNTYGYTF. DNA for the CDR3: TGTGCCAGCAGAGAGACAGGGAATACCTATGGCTACACCTTC.

This clone has just a few counts. The chain employs TRBV7-9 and TRBJ1-2, with TRBD1 identical over 12 bases. Looked up from germline, CDR1 is SEHNR and CDR2 is FQNEAQ (reference sequence). J was trimmed by 7 bases and V by 5 bases; bases with no gene match: 20. This CDR3 is built from 19 residues. CDR3 nucleotides: TGTGCCAGCAGCCTCCCGACCTCCGGGACAGGGGGCAGACTATTTGGCTACACCTTC. This translates into CASSLPTSGTGGRLFGYTF.

The V call is TRBV7-6, the J call TRBJ1-3, with D perhaps TRBD1 (6 bases). The CDR3 is made up of 13 amino acids. Looked up from germline, CDR1 is SGHVS and CDR2 is FNYEAQ. V was shortened by 8 bases and J by 4 bases, with 12 bases between the two germline ends. This chain's CDR3 is CASGGAEGNTIYF. CDR3 DNA sequence: TGTGCCAGCGGGGGGGCGGAAGGAAACACCATATATTTT. The whole variable domain, filled in from reference TRBV7-6 and TRBJ1-3, reads GAGVSQSPRYKVTKRGQDVALRCDPISGHVSLYWYRQALGQGPEFLTYFNYEAQQDKSGLPNDRFSAERPEGSISTLTIQRTEQRDSAMYRCASGGAEGNTIYFGEGSWLTVV.

This chain uses TRBV7-2 with TRBJ1-5; 8 bases align to TRBD1. Germline V CDR1 and CDR2: SGHTA, FQGNSA. The CDR3 totals 14 residues. Trimming took 5 bases from V and 5 from J; bases not matched to a gene: 5. The DNA of the CDR3 is TGTGCCAGCAGCCTGGGACAGGTACATCAGCCCCAGCATTTT. Protein sequence: CASSLGQVHQPQHF.